This TCR beta chain came from a study of T cells in Graves' hyperthyroidism and ophthalmopathy. This clonotype has more than one count but fewer than ten. Its specificity is not known. Based on clinical symptoms, serum thyroxine and TRAb, thyroid ultrasound and orbital computed tomography, diagnoses were reached. The CDR3 runs 17 residues. Germline V gene data show CDR1 as MNHEY and CDR2 as SVGAGI. J lost 4 bases, V lost 2 bases, and 11 bases had no gene match. General study findings and limits: Using 13 V-J features, a model discriminated ophthalmopathy from stable hyperthyroidism.

It was RNA transcripts that yielded the amplified TCR beta CDR3 regions. First-round RT-PCR targeting the TCR CDR3 was performed with the HTBI primer set. TCRdb ran MiXCR on the multiplex PCR reads and lists one entry per CDR3 protein. The sample contains 500,000 or so distinct CDR3 sequences, more than 15% of which appear only once. The sequenced sample consisted of blood. The chain joins TRBV6-5 to TRBJ2-5; 9 bases fit TRBD2. This TCR derives from a woman aged 18-29 years with Graves' ophthalmopathy. CDR3 coding DNA: TGTGCCAGCAGTTACGGCTTTTTTTCGGGACTAGCAGAGACCCAGTACTTC. Translating gives CASSYGFFSGLAETQYF.